This T cell receptor beta chain was sequenced in a study of blood T cells in healthy people across ages. Findings of the study overall: Unsorted PBMCs prevented conclusive naive versus antigen-experienced comparison. A strong correlation between TCR beta diversity and naive T cell percentage was seen. Long-lived donors had more naive CD4+ cells and higher diversity than aged donors.

On this clonotype itself: No antigen is known for it. A much larger clone lies a single base off, so this may be a read error.

A sample-barcoded 5' primer and a J-beta primer mix were used in a second PCR of roughly 7 to 11 cycles. TCRdb itself ran the 5' RACE reads through MiXCR, one entry per CDR3 protein. The table has some 790,000 distinct CDR3 sequences, roughly 26% seen once. The sequenced sample consisted of blood. This TCR came from a woman of 80 years or more in good health.

The CDR3 nucleotides read TGTGCCAGCAGCTTAGGACTAGCGGGGGGAGGACAAGAGGCCCAGTACTTC. Translating it yields CASSLGLAGGGQEAQYF. V gene TRBV7-2 combines with J gene TRBJ2-5; 13 bases are a match to TRBD2. The CDR3 has 17 residues. The germline gives CDR1 SGHTA, CDR2 FQGNSA. The full variable domain, its missing parts supplied by reference TRBV7-2 and TRBJ2-5, is GAGVSQSPSNKVTEKGKDVELRCDPISGHTALYWYRQSLGQGLEFLIYFQGNSAPDKSGLPSDRFSAERTGGSVSTLTIQRTQQEDSAVYLCASSLGLAGGGQEAQYFGPGTRLLVL.